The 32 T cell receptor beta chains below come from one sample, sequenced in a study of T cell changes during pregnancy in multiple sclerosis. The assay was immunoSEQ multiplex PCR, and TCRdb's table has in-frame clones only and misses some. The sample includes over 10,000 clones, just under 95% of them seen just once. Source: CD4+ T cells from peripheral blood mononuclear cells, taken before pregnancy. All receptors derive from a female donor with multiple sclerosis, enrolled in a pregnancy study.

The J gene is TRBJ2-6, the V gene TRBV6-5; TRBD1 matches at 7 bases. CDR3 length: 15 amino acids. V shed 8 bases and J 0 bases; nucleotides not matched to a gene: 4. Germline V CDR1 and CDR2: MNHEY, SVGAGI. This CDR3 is CASRYRGSGANVLTF. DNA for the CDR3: TGTGCCAGCCGCTACAGGGGCTCTGGGGCCAACGTCCTGACTTTC.

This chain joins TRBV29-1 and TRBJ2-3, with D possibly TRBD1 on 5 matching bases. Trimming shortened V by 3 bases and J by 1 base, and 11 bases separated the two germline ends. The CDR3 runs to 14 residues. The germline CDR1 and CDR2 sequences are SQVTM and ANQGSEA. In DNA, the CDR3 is TGCAGCGTTGATGGAAGGGGTGGCACAGATACGCAGTATTTT. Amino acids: CSVDGRGGTDTQYF.

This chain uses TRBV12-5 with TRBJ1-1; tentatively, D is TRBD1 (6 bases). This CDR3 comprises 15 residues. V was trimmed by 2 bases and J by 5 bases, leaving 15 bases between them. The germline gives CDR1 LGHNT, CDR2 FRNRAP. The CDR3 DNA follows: TGTGCTAGTGGTTTGCGGGTCTCGGGGACAACTGAAGCTTTCTTT. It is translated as CASGLRVSGTTEAFF. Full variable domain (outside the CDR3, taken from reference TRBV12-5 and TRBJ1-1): DARVTQTPRHKVTEMGQEVTMRCQPILGHNTVFWYRQTMMQGLELLAYFRNRAPLDDSGMPKDRFSAEMPDATLATLKIQPSEPRDSAVYFCASGLRVSGTTEAFFGQGTRLTVV.

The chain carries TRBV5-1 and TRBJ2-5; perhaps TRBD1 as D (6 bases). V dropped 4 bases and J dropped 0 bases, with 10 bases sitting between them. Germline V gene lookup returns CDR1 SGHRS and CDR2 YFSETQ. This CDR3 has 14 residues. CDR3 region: CASSLGTNQETQYF. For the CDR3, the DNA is TGCGCCAGCAGCCTAGGGACAAACCAAGAGACCCAGTACTTC. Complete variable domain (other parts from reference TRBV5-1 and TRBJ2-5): KAGVTQTPRYLIKTRGQQVTLSCSPISGHRSVSWYQQTPGQGLQFLFEYFSETQRNKGNFPGRFSGRQFSNSRSEMNVSTLELGDSALYLCASSLGTNQETQYFGPGTRLLVL.

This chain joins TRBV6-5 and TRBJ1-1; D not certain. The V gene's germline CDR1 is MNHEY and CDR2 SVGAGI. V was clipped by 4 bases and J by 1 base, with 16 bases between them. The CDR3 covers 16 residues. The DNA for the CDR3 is TGTGCCAGCAGTTCCAGGCTTGGGTCGGCGAACACTGAAGCTTTCTTT. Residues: CASSSRLGSANTEAFF.

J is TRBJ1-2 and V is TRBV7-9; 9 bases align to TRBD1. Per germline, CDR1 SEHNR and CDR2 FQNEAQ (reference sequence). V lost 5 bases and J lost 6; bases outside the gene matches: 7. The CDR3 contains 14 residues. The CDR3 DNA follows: TGTGCCAGCAGCACCCCCGGGACAGGGCATGGCTACACCTTC. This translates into CASSTPGTGHGYTF.

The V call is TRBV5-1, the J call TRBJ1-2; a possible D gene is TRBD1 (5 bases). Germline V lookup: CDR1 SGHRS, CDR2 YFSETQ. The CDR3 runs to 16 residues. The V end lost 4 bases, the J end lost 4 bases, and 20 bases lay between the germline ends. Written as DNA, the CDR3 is TGCGCCAGCAGCCAATCTTCGGCCCAGGGCCTCTATGGCTACACCTTC. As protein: CASSQSSAQGLYGYTF.

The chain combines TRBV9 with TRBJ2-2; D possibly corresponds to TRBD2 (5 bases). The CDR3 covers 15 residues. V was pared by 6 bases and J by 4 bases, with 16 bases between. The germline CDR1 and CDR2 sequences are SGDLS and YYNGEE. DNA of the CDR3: TGTGCCAGCACCCTCGGAGAGGGCAGCACCGGGGAGCTGTTTTTT. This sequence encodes CASTLGEGSTGELFF.

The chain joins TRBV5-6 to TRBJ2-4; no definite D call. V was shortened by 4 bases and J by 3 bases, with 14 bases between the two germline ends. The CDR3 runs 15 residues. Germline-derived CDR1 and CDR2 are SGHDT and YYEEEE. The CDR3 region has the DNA TGTGCCAGCAGCCGCGGCTCTGTAGGCAAAAACATTCAGTACTTC. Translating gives CASSRGSVGKNIQYF.

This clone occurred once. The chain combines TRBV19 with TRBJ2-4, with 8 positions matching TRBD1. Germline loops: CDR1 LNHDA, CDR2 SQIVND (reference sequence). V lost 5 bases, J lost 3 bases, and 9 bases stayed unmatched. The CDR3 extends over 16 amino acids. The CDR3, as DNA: TGTGCCAGTAGTCCGAGGACAGGGATGGGCAAAAACATTCAGTACTTC. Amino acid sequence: CASSPRTGMGKNIQYF.

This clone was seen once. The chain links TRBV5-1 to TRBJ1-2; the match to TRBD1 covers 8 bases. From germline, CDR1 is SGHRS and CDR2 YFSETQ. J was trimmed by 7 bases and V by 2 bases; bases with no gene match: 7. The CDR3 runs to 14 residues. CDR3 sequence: CASSFAGGGFGYTF. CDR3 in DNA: TGCGCCAGCAGCTTCGCAGGGGGCGGATTTGGCTACACCTTC.

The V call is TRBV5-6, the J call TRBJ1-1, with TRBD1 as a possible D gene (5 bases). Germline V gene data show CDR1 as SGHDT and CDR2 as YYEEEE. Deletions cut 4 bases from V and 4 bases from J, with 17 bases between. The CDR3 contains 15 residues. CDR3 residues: CASSLNPMGGTEAFF. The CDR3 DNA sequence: TGTGCCAGCAGCCTTAACCCGATGGGGGGCACTGAAGCTTTCTTT.

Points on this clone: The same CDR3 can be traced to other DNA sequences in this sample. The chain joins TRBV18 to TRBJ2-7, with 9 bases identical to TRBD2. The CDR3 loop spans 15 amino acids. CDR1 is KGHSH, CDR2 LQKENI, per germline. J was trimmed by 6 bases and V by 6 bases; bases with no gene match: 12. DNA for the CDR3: TGTGCCAGCTCGGGCGGGGGGGCGCAAGGCGGCGAGCAGTACTTC. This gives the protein CASSGGGAQGGEQYF.

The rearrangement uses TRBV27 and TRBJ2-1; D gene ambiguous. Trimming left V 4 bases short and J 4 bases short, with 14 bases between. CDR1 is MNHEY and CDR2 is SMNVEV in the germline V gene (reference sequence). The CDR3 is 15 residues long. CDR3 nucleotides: TGTGCCAGCAGTTATATGGCGGCTCCTTACAATGAGCAGTTCTTC. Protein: CASSYMAAPYNEQFF.

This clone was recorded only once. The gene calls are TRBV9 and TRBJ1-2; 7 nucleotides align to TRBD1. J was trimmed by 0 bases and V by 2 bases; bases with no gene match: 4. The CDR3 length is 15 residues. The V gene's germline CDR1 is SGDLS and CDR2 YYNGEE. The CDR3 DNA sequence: TGTGCCAGCAGCGTCGGGACAGAAACTAACTATGGCTACACCTTC. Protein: CASSVGTETNYGYTF.

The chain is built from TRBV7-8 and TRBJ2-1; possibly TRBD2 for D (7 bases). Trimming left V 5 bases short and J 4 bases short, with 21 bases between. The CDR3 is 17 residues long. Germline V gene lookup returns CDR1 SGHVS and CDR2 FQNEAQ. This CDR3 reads CASSPSRRGPLYNEQFF. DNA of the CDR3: TGTGCCAGCAGCCCCAGTAGGCGGGGGCCCCTTTACAATGAGCAGTTCTTC. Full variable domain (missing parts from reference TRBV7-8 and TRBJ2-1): GAGVSQSPRYKVAKRGQDVALRCDPISGHVSLFWYQQALGQGPEFLTYFQNEAQLDKSGLPSDRFFAERPEGSVSTLKIQRTQQEDSAVYLCASSPSRRGPLYNEQFFGPGTRLTVL.

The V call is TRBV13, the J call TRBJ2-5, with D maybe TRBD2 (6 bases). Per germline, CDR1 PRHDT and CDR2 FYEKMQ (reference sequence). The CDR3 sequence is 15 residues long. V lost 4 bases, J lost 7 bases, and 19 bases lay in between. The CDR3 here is CASSSTGTLGVTQYF. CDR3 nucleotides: TGTGCCAGCAGCTCCACCGGGACTCTGGGGGTGACCCAGTACTTC.

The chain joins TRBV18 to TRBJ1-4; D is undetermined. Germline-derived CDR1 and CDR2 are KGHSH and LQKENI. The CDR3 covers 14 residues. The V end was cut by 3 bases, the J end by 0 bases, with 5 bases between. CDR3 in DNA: TGTGCCAGCTCACCTGGAGCAACTAATGAAAAACTGTTTTTT. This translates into CASSPGATNEKLFF. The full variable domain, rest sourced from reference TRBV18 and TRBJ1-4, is NAGVMQNPRHLVRRRGQEARLRCSPMKGHSHVYWYRQLPEEGLKFMVYLQKENIIDESGMPKERFSAEFPKEGPSILRIQQVVRGDSAAYFCASSPGATNEKLFFGSGTQLSVL.

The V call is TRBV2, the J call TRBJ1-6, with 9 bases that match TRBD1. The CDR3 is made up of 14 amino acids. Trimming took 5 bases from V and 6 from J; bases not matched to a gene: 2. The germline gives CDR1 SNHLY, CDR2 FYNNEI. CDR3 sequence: CASSRDRVNSPLHF. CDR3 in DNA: TGTGCCAGCAGTAGGGACAGGGTTAATTCACCCCTCCACTTT.

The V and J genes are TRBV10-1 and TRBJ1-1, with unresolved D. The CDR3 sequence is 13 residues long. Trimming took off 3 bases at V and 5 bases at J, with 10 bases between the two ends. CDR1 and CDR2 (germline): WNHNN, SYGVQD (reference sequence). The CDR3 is CASSEVGETEAFF. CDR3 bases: TGCGCCAGCAGTGAAGTGGGAGAAACTGAAGCTTTCTTT.

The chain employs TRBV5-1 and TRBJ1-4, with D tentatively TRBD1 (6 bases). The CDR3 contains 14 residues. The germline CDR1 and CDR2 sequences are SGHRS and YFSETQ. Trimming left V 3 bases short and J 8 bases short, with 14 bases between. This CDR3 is CASSSRGGIEKLFF. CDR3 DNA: TGCGCCAGCAGCTCACGAGGGGGTATAGAAAAACTGTTTTTT.

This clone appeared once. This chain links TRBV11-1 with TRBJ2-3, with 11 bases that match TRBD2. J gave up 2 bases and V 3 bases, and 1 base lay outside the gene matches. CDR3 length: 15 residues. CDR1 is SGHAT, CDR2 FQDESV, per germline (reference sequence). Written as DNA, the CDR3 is TGTGCCAGCAGCTTGGGACTAGCGGACACAGATACGCAGTATTTT. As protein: CASSLGLADTDTQYF. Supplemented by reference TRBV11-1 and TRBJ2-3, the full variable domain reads EAEVAQSPRYKITEKSQAVAFWCDPISGHATLYWYRQILGQGPELLVQFQDESVVDDSQLPKDRFSAERLKGVDSTLKIQPAELGDSAMYLCASSLGLADTDTQYFGPGTRLTVL.

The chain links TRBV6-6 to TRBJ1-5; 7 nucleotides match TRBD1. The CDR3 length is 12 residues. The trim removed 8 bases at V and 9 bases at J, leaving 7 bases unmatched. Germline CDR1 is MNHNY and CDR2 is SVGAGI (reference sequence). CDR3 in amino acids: CASSGQAWPQHF. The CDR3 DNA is TGTGCCAGCTCCGGACAGGCCTGGCCCCAGCATTTT.

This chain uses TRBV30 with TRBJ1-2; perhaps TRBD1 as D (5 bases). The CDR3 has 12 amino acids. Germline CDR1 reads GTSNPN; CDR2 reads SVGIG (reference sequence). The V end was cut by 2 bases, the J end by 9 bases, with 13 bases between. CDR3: CAWSPPGLRYTF. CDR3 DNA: TGTGCCTGGAGTCCCCCGGGACTTCGCTACACCTTC.

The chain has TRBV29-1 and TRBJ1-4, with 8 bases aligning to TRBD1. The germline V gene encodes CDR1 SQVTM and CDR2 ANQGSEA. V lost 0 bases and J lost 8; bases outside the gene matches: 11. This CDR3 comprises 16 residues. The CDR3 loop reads CSVEDLGGQEGEKLFF. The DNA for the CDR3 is TGCAGCGTTGAAGATTTGGGGGGACAGGAGGGAGAAAAACTGTTTTTT. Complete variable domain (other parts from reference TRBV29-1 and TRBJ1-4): SAVISQKPSRDICQRGTSLTIQCQVDSQVTMMFWYRQQPGQSLTLIATANQGSEATYESGFVIDKFPISRPNLTFSTLTVSNMSPEDSSIYLCSVEDLGGQEGEKLFFGSGTQLSVL.

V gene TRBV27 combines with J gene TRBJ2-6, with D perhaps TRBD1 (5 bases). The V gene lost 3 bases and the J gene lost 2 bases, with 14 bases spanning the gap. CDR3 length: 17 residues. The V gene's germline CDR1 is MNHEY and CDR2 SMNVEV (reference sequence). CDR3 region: CASSFQGSVTGANVLTF. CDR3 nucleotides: TGTGCCAGCAGTTTTCAGGGAAGTGTTACTGGGGCCAACGTCCTGACTTTC.

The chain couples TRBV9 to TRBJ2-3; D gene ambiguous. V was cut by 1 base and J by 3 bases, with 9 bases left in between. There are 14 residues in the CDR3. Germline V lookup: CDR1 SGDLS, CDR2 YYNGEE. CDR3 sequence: CASSVRGSTDTQYF. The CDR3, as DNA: TGTGCCAGCAGCGTAAGAGGTTCGACAGATACGCAGTATTTT.

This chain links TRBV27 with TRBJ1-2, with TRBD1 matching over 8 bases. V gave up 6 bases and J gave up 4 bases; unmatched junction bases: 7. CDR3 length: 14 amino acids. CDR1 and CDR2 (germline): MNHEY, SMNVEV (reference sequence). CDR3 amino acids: CASRLGTGTYGYTF. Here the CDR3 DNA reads TGTGCCAGCAGGCTCGGGACAGGAACCTATGGCTACACCTTC.

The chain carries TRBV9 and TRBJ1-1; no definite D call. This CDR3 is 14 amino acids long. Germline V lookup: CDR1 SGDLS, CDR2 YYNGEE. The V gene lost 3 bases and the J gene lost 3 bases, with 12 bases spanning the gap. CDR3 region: CASSAGVMDTEAFF. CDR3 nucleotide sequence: TGTGCCAGCAGCGCCGGGGTAATGGACACTGAAGCTTTCTTT.

The CDR3 loop is CASSISGGAGYNEQFF. In nucleotides, the CDR3 is TGTGCCAGCAGCATTAGCGGGGGGGCCGGCTACAATGAGCAGTTCTTC. This chain joins TRBV7-3 and TRBJ2-1; 11 bases are shared with TRBD2. The CDR3 is 16 residues long. Per germline, CDR1 SGHTA and CDR2 FQGTGA. V was pared by 5 bases and J by 3 bases, with 6 bases of the junction left unmatched.

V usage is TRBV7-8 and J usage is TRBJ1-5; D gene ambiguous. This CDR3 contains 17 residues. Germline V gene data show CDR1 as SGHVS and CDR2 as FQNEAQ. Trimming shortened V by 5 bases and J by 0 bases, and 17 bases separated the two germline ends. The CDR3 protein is CASSRGEGVNSNQPQHF. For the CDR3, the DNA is TGTGCCAGCAGCCGCGGGGAGGGAGTCAATAGCAATCAGCCCCAGCATTTT.

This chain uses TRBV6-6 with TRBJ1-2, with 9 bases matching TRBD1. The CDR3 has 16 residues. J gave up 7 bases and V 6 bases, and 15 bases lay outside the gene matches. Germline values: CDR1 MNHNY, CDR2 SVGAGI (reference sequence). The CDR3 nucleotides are TGTGCCAGCAGCTCCCCCCCCCTACAGGGGGCACCTGGCTACACCTTC. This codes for CASSSPPLQGAPGYTF.